The entry that follows covers one TCR beta chain sequence. Its antigen is unidentified. This entry belongs to a study of human CD8 memory T cell subsets. Whole-study findings and limits: Only a minimal degree of mutual overlap characterized stem-like memory and precursor exhausted T cell repertoires.

UMI-labeled 5' RACE was the method by which TCR beta libraries were made. With the 5' RACE reads reprocessed, TCRdb shows one record per CDR3 protein and no DNA. This sample's table has 5,000 to 6,000 distinct CDR3 sequences. CDR3 length: 17 amino acids. Germline CDR1 MGHRA, CDR2 YSYEKL. Sequences were obtained from CD8+ effector memory T cells (TEM) sorted from PBMCs. Subset defined: effector memory CD8 T cells, CCR7- CD45RO+ CD95+. The sequence came from a human donor in good health. The chain joins TRBV4-1 to TRBJ2-2; the TCRdb call, TRBD1, lacks DNA for checking. This chain's CDR3 is CASTAAGGGGAAGELFF.